This T cell receptor (beta chain) is from a study of cytomegalovirus exposure and HLA in healthy donors. V was shortened by 4 bases and J by 8 bases, with 17 bases between the two germline ends. The germline V gene encodes CDR1 MNHNY and CDR2 SVGAGI (reference sequence). This CDR3 comprises 14 residues. The PCR ran on 60 Vbeta and 13 Jbeta primers. The repertoire was sequenced with immunoSEQ multiplex PCR; TCRdb's copy has only in-frame clones and lacks some. Of approximately 140,000 clones listed, around 84% are singletons. Concerning this clone itself: Its antigen is undetermined.

Findings and caveats of the study: Most subjects' HLA-A and HLA-B alleles were reportedly predicted from TCR beta sequences. Most TCRs appeared rarely, but some public TCRs recurred in many donors.

This TCR was sampled from a man in his forties or fifties in good health and CMV-seronegative. The chain couples TRBV6-6 to TRBJ1-2, with D maybe TRBD1 (5 bases). Sequenced: PBMCs. The CDR3 region has the DNA TGTGCCAGCAGTTCCCCCGCTCCGGAGGGGGGCTACACCTTC. The encoded protein is CASSSPAPEGGYTF.